The next 23 T cell receptor beta chains were all read from a single sample in a study of blood T cells in healthy people across ages. Primers used in a second PCR of about 6 to 11 cycles were a sample-barcoded 5' primer and a J-beta primer mix. From the 5' RACE reads, TCRdb called clonotypes with MiXCR, one entry per CDR3 protein. In the table there are 660,000 or so distinct CDR3 sequences, under 65% of which are singletons. Sequences were obtained from blood. The receptors come from a man aged 55-75 years in good health.

This clonotype was observed once. The V call is TRBV15, the J call TRBJ2-1; no reliable D call. The CDR3 runs 16 residues. V shed 0 bases and J shed 9 bases, with 18 bases lying between them. Germline V gives CDR1 LNHNV, CDR2 YYDKDF (reference sequence). The CDR3 region has the DNA TGTGCCACCAGCAGAGAGGCCGACGCCCGGACCGGTGAGCAGTTCTTC. Protein product: CATSREADARTGEQFF.

The V gene is TRBV6-6, the J gene TRBJ2-3, with D possibly TRBD1 on 5 matching bases. The V gene lost 11 bases and the J gene lost 7 bases, with 16 bases spanning the gap. Germline values: CDR1 MNHNY, CDR2 SVGAGI (reference sequence). The CDR3 runs to 12 residues. This CDR3 is CAGSPTGNTQYF. The CDR3 bases are TGTGCCGGCTCCCCCACAGGCAATACGCAGTATTTT.

This clonotype was detected once. V and J are TRBV24-1 and TRBJ2-3, with D tentatively TRBD1 (6 bases). Germline CDR1 KGHDR, CDR2 SFDVKD. CDR3 length: 13 residues. V was cut by 1 base and J by 6 bases, with 7 bases left in between. CDR3 nucleotides: TGTGCCACCAGTGATTTTCAGGGGGATACGCAGTATTTT. As protein: CATSDFQGDTQYF.

V and J are TRBV19 and TRBJ2-6; no clear D gene. There are 16 residues in the CDR3. Germline V CDR1 and CDR2: LNHDA, SQIVND (reference sequence). With 6 bases removed from V and 0 bases from J, the gap between germline ends came to 12 bases. CDR3 residues: CASRSGLNSGANVLTF. CDR3 nucleotide sequence: TGTGCCAGTAGATCTGGGCTAAACTCTGGGGCCAACGTCCTGACTTTC.

This chain joins TRBV28 and TRBJ2-5; 9 positions agree with TRBD2. There are 14 residues in the CDR3. Per the germline V gene, CDR1 is MDHEN and CDR2 is SYDVKM. J lost 2 bases, V lost 3 bases, and 1 base had no gene match. CDR3 bases: TGTGCCAGCAGTTTTGCGGGGGGGCAAGAGACCCAGTACTTC. It yields the protein CASSFAGGQETQYF.

CDR3 in DNA: TGTGCCATCAGTGGGACTGGGAGCTCCTACGAGCAGTACTTC. As protein: CAISGTGSSYEQYF. V is TRBV10-3 and J is TRBJ2-7, with D possibly being TRBD2 (5 bases). V lost 4 bases and J 0 bases, leaving 10 bases between the germline ends. The CDR3 runs 14 residues. Germline V gene lookup returns CDR1 ENHRY and CDR2 SYGVKD.

This clonotype was seen once. V usage is TRBV7-9 and J usage is TRBJ2-3; 11 nucleotides align to TRBD1. Germline-derived CDR1 and CDR2 are SEHNR and FQNEAQ (reference sequence). V shed 11 bases, J shed 0 bases, and the junction held 22 bases outside the gene matches. The CDR3 extends over 20 amino acids. Written as DNA, the CDR3 is TGTGCCCAAATAGGACAGGGGGCAAACTTTACAACCGCTAGCACAGATACGCAGTATTTT. Translated, it gives CAQIGQGANFTTASTDTQYF.

The chain carries TRBV12-3 or TRBV12-4 and TRBJ1-2; D might be TRBD1 (5 bases). This CDR3 contains 11 residues. Trimming cost V 4 bases and J 9 bases, with 9 bases left between them. The CDR3 spells CASSSSGRYTF. The CDR3, as DNA: TGTGCCAGCAGTTCGTCGGGGCGCTACACCTTC.

A few counts support this clonotype. This chain links TRBV6-2 or TRBV6-3 with TRBJ2-4, with D perhaps matching TRBD2 (6 bases). Germline CDR1 and CDR2: MNHEY and SVGEGT. There are 14 residues in the CDR3. Between the trimmed V and J ends, which lost 7 bases and 2 bases, there was a span of 12 bases. CDR3 loop: CASTTRGSKNIQYF. The CDR3 DNA sequence: TGTGCCAGCACTACTCGGGGGTCCAAAAACATTCAGTACTTC.

This clonotype was seen a handful of times. The V call is TRBV4-2, the J call TRBJ2-6, with 10 bases fitting TRBD2. The CDR3 consists of 17 residues. CDR1 LGHNA and CDR2 YNFKEQ come from the germline V gene. J gave up 1 base and V 1 base, and 1 base lay outside the gene matches. This chain's CDR3 is CASSQGTSGSGANVLTF. CDR3 nucleotides: TGTGCCAGCAGCCAAGGGACTAGCGGATCTGGGGCCAACGTCCTGACTTTC.

This clonotype came up a few times. The genes are TRBV4-2 and TRBJ2-1, with TRBD1 matching 10 bases. Germline V CDR1 and CDR2: LGHNA, YNFKEQ. The CDR3 covers 16 residues. With 1 base clipped from V and 6 bases from J, the junction kept 6 bases outside the gene matches. The CDR3 bases are TGTGCCAGCAGCCAAGCCTCGGGACAGGGGTTCAATGAGCAGTTCTTC. It translates to CASSQASGQGFNEQFF.

This chain joins TRBV6-9 and TRBJ2-7, with D unclear. V was cut by 11 bases and J by 5 bases, with 10 bases left in between. CDR3 length: 10 amino acids. CDR1 is MNHGY, CDR2 SVAAGI, per germline. The CDR3 coding sequence is TGTGCCGGGTCAGGCGACGAGCAGTACTTC. Amino acid sequence: CAGSGDEQYF.

The rearrangement joins TRBV5-5 to TRBJ1-2, with 7 bases aligning to TRBD1. Per the germline V gene, CDR1 is SGHKS and CDR2 is YYEKEE (reference sequence). With V trimmed by 4 bases and J by 0 bases, 6 bases remained unmatched. The CDR3 sequence is 15 residues long. The chain's CDR3 is CASSGTGAPNYGYTF. CDR3 DNA sequence: TGTGCCAGCAGCGGTACAGGGGCGCCTAACTATGGCTACACCTTC.

This sequence joins TRBV7-9 and TRBJ1-1; unclear D gene. Germline V CDR1 and CDR2: SEHNR, FQNEAQ (reference sequence). The germline V and J ends were trimmed by 7 bases and 11 bases, with 17 bases remaining between them. The CDR3 covers 12 residues. The CDR3 DNA follows: TGTGCCAGCACCCTCCCCGACTGGGCCGCTTTCTTT. This gives the protein CASTLPDWAAFF.

The rearrangement joins TRBV5-6 to TRBJ2-7; TRBD2 is a possible D gene (6 bases). The J call may not be correct, given that the DNA end is closer to TRBJ2-5. Germline-derived CDR1 and CDR2 are SGHDT and YYEEEE. CDR3 length equals 16 residues. Written as DNA, the CDR3 is TGTGCCAGCAGCTTGGTGGCGGGGTTGGGACGAGAGACCCAGTACTTC. It codes for CASSLVAGLGRETQYF.

As DNA, the CDR3 is TGCAGTGCTAAAATCGGGGGCGACGGCTACACCTTC. As protein: CSAKIGGDGYTF. V gene TRBV20-1 combines with J gene TRBJ1-2, with D possibly TRBD1 on 6 matching bases. CDR3 length: 12 residues. V gave up 4 bases and J gave up 8 bases, with 14 bases separating them. CDR1 and CDR2 from the germline V gene are DFQATT and SNEGSKA (reference sequence).

Note on this clonotype: It is likely a read error, because the conserved phenylalanine at the end of the CDR3 is missing. No DNA is shown, since the ends of the CDR3 on it are uncertain; the CDR3 is the one TCRdb lists. This chain uses TRBV10-3 with TRBJ2-5; whether TRBD1, the table's D call, matches the DNA was not checked. Germline V gene lookup returns CDR1 ENHRY and CDR2 SYGVKD. The CDR3 length is 14 residues, termini included. CDR3: CAHRDRDIGYTFGS.

The chain employs TRBV18 and TRBJ2-5; D is possibly TRBD2 (6 bases). V was shortened by 2 bases and J by 4 bases, with 11 bases between the two germline ends. The CDR3 length is 14 residues. Looked up from germline, CDR1 is KGHSH and CDR2 is LQKENI. The CDR3 nucleotides are TGTGCCAGCTCACCAAAGACAGCGGGAGAGACCCAGTACTTC. It is translated as CASSPKTAGETQYF.

This chain uses TRBV11-2 with TRBJ1-1; D not certain. V lost 0 bases, J lost 0 bases, and 2 bases lay in between. The CDR3 length is 13 residues. Germline V gene lookup returns CDR1 SGHAT and CDR2 FQNNGV. CDR3 residues: CASSLEMNTEAFF. The CDR3 DNA reads as TGTGCCAGCAGCTTAGAAATGAACACTGAAGCTTTCTTT.

This chain joins TRBV20-1 and TRBJ2-3, with 7 bases that match TRBD1. J gave up 9 bases and V 6 bases, and 18 bases lay outside the gene matches. The germline CDR1 and CDR2 sequences are DFQATT and SNEGSKA (reference sequence). The CDR3 runs 15 residues. Written as DNA, the CDR3 is TGCAGTGCCCCTGGCGGTAACAGTCGAGGGGGCACGCAGTATTTT. This gives the protein CSAPGGNSRGGTQYF.

Only a few counts were recorded for this clonotype. The V gene is TRBV5-1, the J gene TRBJ1-6; 7 bases fit TRBD1. The CDR3 is 13 residues long. The V and J ends lost 4 bases and 14 bases, in that order; junction bases with no gene match: 9. Per germline, CDR1 SGHRS and CDR2 YFSETQ. CDR3 residues: CASSPTDRSSLHF. In DNA, the CDR3 is TGCGCCAGCAGCCCTACGGACAGGTCGTCCCTCCACTTT.

The chain carries TRBV6-5 and TRBJ2-3, with D tentatively TRBD1 or TRBD2 (5 bases each). Trimming cost V 4 bases and J 8 bases, with 16 bases left between them. Germline assignment: CDR1 MNHEY and CDR2 SVGAGI. The CDR3 is 14 amino acids. The CDR3 region is CASSSFHWDGTQYF. Written as DNA, the CDR3 is TGTGCCAGCAGTTCGTTCCATTGGGACGGTACGCAGTATTTT.

This chain joins TRBV6-6 and TRBJ1-2, with a weak D call TRBD1 (6 bases). Germline CDR1 is MNHNY and CDR2 is SVGAGI (reference sequence). Trimming removed 4 bases from V and 5 bases from J, with 14 bases in between. The length of the CDR3 is 14 residues. The CDR3 DNA is TGTGCCAGCAGTTGGACAGAAGGTCCTTATGGCTACACCTTC. It encodes CASSWTEGPYGYTF.